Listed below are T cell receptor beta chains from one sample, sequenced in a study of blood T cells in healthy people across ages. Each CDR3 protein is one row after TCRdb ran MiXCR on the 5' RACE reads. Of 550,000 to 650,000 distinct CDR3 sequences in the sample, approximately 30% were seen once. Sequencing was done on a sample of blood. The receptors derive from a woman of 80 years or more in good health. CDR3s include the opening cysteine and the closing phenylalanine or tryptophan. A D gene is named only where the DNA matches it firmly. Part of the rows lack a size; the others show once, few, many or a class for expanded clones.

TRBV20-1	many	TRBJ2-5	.	CSANGVGETQYF	TGCAGTGCTAACGGGGTGGGGGAGACCCAGTACTTC
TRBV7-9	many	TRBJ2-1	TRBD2	CASSEQWTSGGDYNEQFF	TGTGCCAGCAGCGAGCAATGGACTAGCGGGGGGGACTACAATGAGCAGTTCTTC
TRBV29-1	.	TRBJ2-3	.	CSVTGRRTDTQYF	TGCAGCGTTACAGGGCGTCGCACAGATACGCAGTATTTT
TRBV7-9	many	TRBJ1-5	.	CASSYTGNQPQHF	TGTGCCAGCAGTTACACGGGCAATCAGCCCCAGCATTTT
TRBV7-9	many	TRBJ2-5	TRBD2	CASSPPGRGQETQYF	TGTGCCAGCAGCCCCCCCGGGAGGGGGCAAGAGACCCAGTACTTC
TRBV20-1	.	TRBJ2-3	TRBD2	CSAGASGTSTDTQYF	TGCAGTGCTGGCGCTAGCGGGACTAGCACAGATACGCAGTATTTT
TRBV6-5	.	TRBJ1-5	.	CASSYSGGDQPQHF	TGTGCCAGCAGTTACTCCGGCGGGGATCAGCCCCAGCATTTT
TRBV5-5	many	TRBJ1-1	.	CASSPGVRNTEAFF	TGTGCCAGCAGCCCAGGGGTGCGGAACACTGAAGCTTTCTTT
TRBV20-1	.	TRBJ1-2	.	CSARDLLRVSLGGYTF	TGCAGTGCTAGAGATCTCTTGAGGGTCAGCTTAGGTGGCTACACCTTC
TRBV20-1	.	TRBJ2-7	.	CSARPQAGPLEQYF	TGCAGTGCTAGGCCCCAAGCGGGCCCCCTGGAGCAGTACTTC
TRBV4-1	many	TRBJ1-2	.	CASSVTGTAVPNYGYTF	TGCGCCAGCAGCGTAACCGGGACCGCAGTCCCTAACTATGGCTACACCTTC
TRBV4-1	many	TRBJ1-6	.	CASSQAGSYNSPLHF	TGCGCCAGCAGCCAAGCGGGCTCCTATAATTCACCCCTCCACTTT
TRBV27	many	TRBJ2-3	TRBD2	CASRLAGARTDTQYF	TGTGCCAGCAGGCTAGCGGGGGCTCGCACAGATACGCAGTATTTT
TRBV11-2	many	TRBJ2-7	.	CASSLRGGEQYF	TGTGCCAGCAGCTTGAGGGGGGGCGAGCAGTACTTC
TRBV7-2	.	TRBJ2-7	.	CASSSGWVEQYF	TGTGCCAGCAGCTCCGGTTGGGTTGAGCAGTACTTC
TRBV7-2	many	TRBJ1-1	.	CASSPIRSPGAEAFF	TGTGCCAGCAGCCCCATAAGGTCGCCGGGCGCTGAAGCTTTCTTT
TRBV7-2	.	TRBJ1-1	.	CASSCLGVNTEAFF	TGTGCCAGCAGCTGCCTGGGCGTGAACACTGAAGCTTTCTTT
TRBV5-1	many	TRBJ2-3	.	CASSLVTDTQYF	TGCGCCAGCAGCTTGGTCACGGATACGCAGTATTTT
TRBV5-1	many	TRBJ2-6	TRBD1	CASGGQGGSGANVLTF	TGCGCCAGCGGCGGACAGGGGGGATCTGGGGCCAACGTCCTGACTTTC
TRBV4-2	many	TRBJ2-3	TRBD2	CASSQDQGGGPGDTQYF	TGTGCCAGCAGCCAAGATCAAGGCGGGGGGCCCGGAGATACGCAGTATTTT
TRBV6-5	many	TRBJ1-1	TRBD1	CASSRQGEASEAFF	TGTGCCAGCAGCCGACAGGGTGAAGCATCTGAAGCTTTCTTT
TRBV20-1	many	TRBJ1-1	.	CSARSALNTEAFF	TGCAGTGCTAGGTCTGCCTTGAACACTGAAGCTTTCTTT
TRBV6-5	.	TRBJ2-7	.	CASSHDGVSSYNEQYF	TGTGCCAGCAGTCACGATGGGGTCAGCTCCTACAATGAGCAGTACTTC
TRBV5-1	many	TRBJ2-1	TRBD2	CASSSTSGGAVRNEQFF	TGCGCCAGCAGCTCAACTAGCGGGGGGGCGGTGAGGAATGAGCAGTTCTTC
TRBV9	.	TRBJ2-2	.	CASSVVAANTGELFF	TGTGCCAGCAGCGTAGTGGCAGCGAACACCGGGGAGCTGTTTTTT
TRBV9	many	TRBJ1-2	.	CASSPRAEFSGYTF	TGTGCCAGCAGTCCCCGGGCAGAATTTAGCGGCTACACCTTC
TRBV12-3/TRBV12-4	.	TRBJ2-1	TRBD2	CASSLGTAMGLAGALKETQFF	TGTGCCAGCAGCCTCGGGACGGCGATGGGACTAGCGGGGGCCCTGAAAGAGACCCAGTTCTTC
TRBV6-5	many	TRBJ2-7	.	CASSFAHGSYEQYF	TGTGCCAGCAGCTTTGCACACGGGTCCTACGAGCAGTACTTC